This T cell receptor (beta chain) is from a study of graft-versus-host responses after intestinal transplantation. Study background: Multivisceral, liver-intestinal, or isolated intestinal grafts went to recipients. The study gave all recipients anti-thymocyte globulin induction, then tacrolimus and steroids for 2 to 3 years.

Concerning this clone: The antigen remains undetermined.

Germline V gene sequence: CDR1 SGHNT, CDR2 YYREEE (reference sequence). Between the trimmed V and J ends, which lost 4 bases and 6 bases, there was a span of 14 bases. The length of the CDR3 is 15 residues. Data came from immunoSEQ multiplex PCR; TCRdb stores just in-frame clones and leaves some out. This sample has over 85,000 clones, with about 95% found just once. Study results and caveats: Patients with graft-donor T cell macrochimerism had high graft-versus-host to host-versus-graft clonal ratios in allografts. Early after transplant, HvG declines were associated with peak levels of circulating GvH clones.

This TCR came from a human donor who was the organ donor for an intestinal transplant. Material: unstimulated CD4+ T cells sorted from spleen or lymph node cells, obtained before transplant. This chain joins TRBV5-4 and TRBJ1-6; no reliable D call. The CDR3 sequence: CASSPPGEGNSPLHF. CDR3 in DNA: TGTGCCAGCAGCCCCCCGGGCGAGGGTAATTCACCCCTCCACTTT.